Each of the 17 T cell receptor beta chains below was sequenced from the same sample in a study of PD-1 blockade in classical Hodgkin lymphoma. Clones were read by immunoSEQ multiplex PCR, and TCRdb kept only the in-frame ones, dropping some. The data contain approximately 79,000 clones, roughly 91% of them singletons. Every single patient, without exception, relapsed after autologous stem cell transplantation, and brentuximab vedotin exposure varied. Specimen: peripheral blood mononuclear cells (PBMCs), collected before the second cycle of nivolumab. The receptors stem from a human donor with classical Hodgkin lymphoma.

V and J are TRBV5-1 and TRBJ1-4; no clear D. Germline values: CDR1 SGHRS, CDR2 YFSETQ. The germline V and J ends were trimmed by 4 bases and 7 bases, with 17 bases remaining between them. This CDR3 has 15 residues. The CDR3, as DNA: TGCGCCAGCAGCCAGACAAAAACTGGCGGTGAAAAACTGTTTTTT. It translates to CASSQTKTGGEKLFF.

The rearrangement joins TRBV11-1 to TRBJ2-7; D not certain. The length of the CDR3 is 15 residues. Germline V CDR1 and CDR2: SGHAT, FQDESV (reference sequence). Trimming removed 2 bases at V and 4 bases at J, with 15 bases between. The CDR3 DNA follows: TGTGCCAGCAGCTTAACGGCGCAGGACGAGTACGAGCAGTACTTC. Translation: CASSLTAQDEYEQYF.

This chain links TRBV28 with TRBJ2-7, with TRBD2 as a possible D gene (5 bases). V was trimmed by 5 bases and J by 2 bases, leaving 16 bases between them. Germline-derived CDR1 and CDR2 are MDHEN and SYDVKM. The CDR3 spans 15 residues. In nucleotides, the CDR3 is TGTGCCAGCAGTCCCCCCAGCGGCGGCACCTACGAGCAGTACTTC. This codes for CASSPPSGGTYEQYF.

The chain uses TRBV19 and TRBJ2-6; no clear D gene. This CDR3 spans 14 amino acids. Trimming removed 3 bases at V and 4 bases at J, with 7 bases between. Germline CDR1 reads LNHDA; CDR2 reads SQIVND (reference sequence). As DNA, the CDR3 is TGTGCCAGTAGTATGGGTACCGGGGCCAACGTCCTGACTTTC. Amino acid sequence: CASSMGTGANVLTF.

The gene calls are TRBV27 and TRBJ2-2; 7 bases match TRBD1. The CDR3 totals 16 residues. Germline loops: CDR1 MNHEY, CDR2 SMNVEV (reference sequence). Trimming removed 3 bases from V and 4 bases from J; junction bases left unmatched: 8. The CDR3 DNA sequence: TGTGCCAGCAGTTTGCTCGGACAGGAAATCACCGGGGAGCTGTTTTTT. It translates to CASSLLGQEITGELFF.

The chain couples TRBV28 to TRBJ2-7; D is possibly TRBD1 or TRBD2 (5 bases each). V was pared by 5 bases and J by 2 bases, with 16 bases between. Germline assignment: CDR1 MDHEN and CDR2 SYDVKM. This CDR3 contains 15 residues. The CDR3 sequence: CASSPGPGTPYEQYF. As DNA, the CDR3 is TGTGCCAGCAGTCCTGGGCCTGGGACCCCCTACGAGCAGTACTTC.

The chain is built from TRBV18 and TRBJ2-7; TRBD1 agrees at 8 bases. CDR1 and CDR2 (germline): KGHSH, LQKENI. V shed 4 bases and J 3 bases; nucleotides not matched to a gene: 11. This CDR3 contains 16 residues. The CDR3 nucleotides are TGTGCCAGCTCACGACCGGAACAGGGGGGCCTCTACGAGCAGTACTTC. Protein: CASSRPEQGGLYEQYF.

The CDR3 sequence is CAWEVLSGNTIYF. The CDR3 DNA is TGTGCCTGGGAAGTTCTCTCTGGAAACACCATATATTTT. This chain connects TRBV30 to TRBJ1-3; no clear D. The CDR3 is 13 residues long. V lost 5 bases, J lost 0 bases, and 8 bases lay in between. Germline V gives CDR1 GTSNPN, CDR2 SVGIG (reference sequence).

V and J are TRBV7-8 and TRBJ1-5, with a weak D call TRBD1 (5 bases). V was shortened by 1 base and J by 7 bases, with 14 bases between the two germline ends. The CDR3 is made up of 15 amino acids. The germline CDR1 and CDR2 sequences are SGHVS and FQNEAQ. CDR3 nucleotide sequence: TGTGCCAGCAGCTTAGGGGCGGGGGGATGGCAGCCCCAGCATTTT. Translating it yields CASSLGAGGWQPQHF.

Comments on this clone: Compared with germline, one end of the junction differs, possibly owing to a read error. J is TRBJ1-2 and V is TRBV7-7; D might be TRBD1 (6 bases). CDR1 SSHAT and CDR2 FNYEAQ come from the germline V gene (reference sequence). The CDR3 extends over 16 amino acids. The CDR3 nucleotides read TGTGCTAGCAGCTCTCCTGCCATCTTAGGGGGCTATGGCTACACCTTC. Residues: CASSSPAILGGYGYTF.

The rearrangement uses TRBV19 and TRBJ2-1; 12 positions match TRBD2. With V trimmed by 6 bases and J by 8 bases, 14 bases remained unmatched. The CDR3 is 17 amino acids. Germline V gene lookup returns CDR1 LNHDA and CDR2 SQIVND (reference sequence). The CDR3 is CASRGLYSSGRADEQFF. The CDR3 nucleotides are TGTGCCAGTAGAGGGCTATATTCTAGCGGGAGGGCCGATGAGCAGTTCTTC.

J is TRBJ1-3 and V is TRBV9; D remains ambiguous. V lost 0 bases to trimming and J lost 0 bases, with 13 bases between them. Germline V lookup: CDR1 SGDLS, CDR2 YYNGEE. The CDR3 runs to 17 residues. CDR3 coding DNA: TGTGCCAGCAGCGTAGAGGCGGCTCCTGGCTCTGGAAACACCATATATTTT. Translation: CASSVEAAPGSGNTIYF.

J is TRBJ2-1 and V is TRBV15, with a possible D match to TRBD1 (6 bases). The V gene's germline CDR1 is LNHNV and CDR2 YYDKDF (reference sequence). Trimming shortened V by 7 bases and J by 4 bases, and 11 bases separated the two germline ends. This CDR3 region has 13 residues. The CDR3 sequence: CATKDRLYNEQFF. Here the CDR3 DNA reads TGTGCCACCAAGGACAGACTTTACAATGAGCAGTTCTTC.

This clone was seen a single time. This chain joins TRBV10-3 and TRBJ2-3; 9 bases agree with TRBD2. V lost 8 bases to trimming and J lost 0 bases; unmatched junction nucleotides: 12. Germline V gene data show CDR1 as ENHRY and CDR2 as SYGVKD. There are 17 residues in the CDR3. In DNA, the CDR3 is TGTGCCATCCGTGCCGTGACTAGCGGAACTAGCACAGATACGCAGTATTTT. The encoded protein is CAIRAVTSGTSTDTQYF.

Comment on this clone: The same CDR3 is also encoded by other DNA sequences in this sample. The rearrangement links TRBV6-5 to TRBJ2-7; 11 bases map to TRBD2. The CDR3 spans 14 residues. The V and J ends lost 2 bases and 3 bases, in that order; junction bases with no gene match: 0. CDR1 is MNHEY and CDR2 is SVGAGI in the germline V gene. The CDR3 nucleotides read TGTGCCAGCAGTTACCTAGCGGGAGGCTACGAGCAGTACTTC. It specifies CASSYLAGGYEQYF.

The chain has TRBV6-1 and TRBJ2-3, with 9 nucleotides matching TRBD2. CDR1 is MNHNS and CDR2 is SASEGT in the germline V gene. V was clipped by 3 bases and J by 4 bases; unmatched bases: 8. CDR3 length: 16 residues. CDR3 amino acids: CASSDPGRGGADTQYF. The CDR3 DNA reads TGTGCCAGCAGTGACCCGGGGCGGGGGGGGGCAGATACGCAGTATTTT.

V is TRBV5-1 and J is TRBJ2-2; TRBD2 agrees at 10 bases. The CDR3 contains 19 residues. Germline CDR1 is SGHRS and CDR2 is YFSETQ. The J segment lost 3 bases and the V segment lost 0 bases, leaving 11 bases of the junction unmatched. For the CDR3, the DNA is TGCGCCAGCAGCTTGGTGGCTAGCGGGAGTCAGAAGGACACCGGGGAGCTGTTTTTT. Residues: CASSLVASGSQKDTGELFF.